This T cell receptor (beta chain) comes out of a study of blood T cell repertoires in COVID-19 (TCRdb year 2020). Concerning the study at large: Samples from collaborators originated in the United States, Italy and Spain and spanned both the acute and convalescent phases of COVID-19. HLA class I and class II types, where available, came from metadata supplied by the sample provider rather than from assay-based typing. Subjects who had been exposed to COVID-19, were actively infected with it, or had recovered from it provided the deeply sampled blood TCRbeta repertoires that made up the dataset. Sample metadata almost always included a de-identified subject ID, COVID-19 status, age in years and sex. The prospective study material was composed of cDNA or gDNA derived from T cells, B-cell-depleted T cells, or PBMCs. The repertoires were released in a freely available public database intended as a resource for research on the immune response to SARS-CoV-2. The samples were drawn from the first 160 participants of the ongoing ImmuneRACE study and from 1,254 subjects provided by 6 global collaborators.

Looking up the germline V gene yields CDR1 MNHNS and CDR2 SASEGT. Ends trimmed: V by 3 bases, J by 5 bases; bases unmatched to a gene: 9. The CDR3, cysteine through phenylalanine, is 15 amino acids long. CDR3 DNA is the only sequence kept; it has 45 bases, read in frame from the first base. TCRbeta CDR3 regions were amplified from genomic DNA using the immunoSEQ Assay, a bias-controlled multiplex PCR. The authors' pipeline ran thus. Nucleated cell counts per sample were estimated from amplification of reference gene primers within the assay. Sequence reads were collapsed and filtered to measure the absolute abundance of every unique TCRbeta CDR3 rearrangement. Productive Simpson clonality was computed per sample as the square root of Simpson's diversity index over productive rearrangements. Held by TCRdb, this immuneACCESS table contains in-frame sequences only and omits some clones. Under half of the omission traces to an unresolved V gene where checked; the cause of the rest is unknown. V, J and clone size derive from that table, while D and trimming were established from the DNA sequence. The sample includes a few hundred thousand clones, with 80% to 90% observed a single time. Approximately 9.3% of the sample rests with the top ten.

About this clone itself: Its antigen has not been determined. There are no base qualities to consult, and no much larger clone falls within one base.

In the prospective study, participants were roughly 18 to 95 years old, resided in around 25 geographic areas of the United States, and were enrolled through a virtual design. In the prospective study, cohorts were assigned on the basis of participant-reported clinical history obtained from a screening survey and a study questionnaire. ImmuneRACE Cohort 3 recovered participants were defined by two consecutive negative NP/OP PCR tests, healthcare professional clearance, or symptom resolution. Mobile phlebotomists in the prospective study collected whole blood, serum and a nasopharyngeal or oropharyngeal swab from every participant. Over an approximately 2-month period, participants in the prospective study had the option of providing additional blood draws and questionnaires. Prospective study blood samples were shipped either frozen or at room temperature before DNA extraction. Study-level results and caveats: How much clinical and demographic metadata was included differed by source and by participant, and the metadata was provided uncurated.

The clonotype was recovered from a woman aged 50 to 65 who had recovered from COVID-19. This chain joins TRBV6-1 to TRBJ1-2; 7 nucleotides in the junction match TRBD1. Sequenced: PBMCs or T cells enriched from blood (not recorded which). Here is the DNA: TGTGCCAGCAGTGATCCGGGACAGAAGTTATATGGCTACACCTTC. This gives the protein CASSDPGQKLYGYTF.